This TCR beta chain was retrieved from a study of CD8 T cells in Susac syndrome. This clonotype appeared a few times. This CDR3 comprises 16 residues. Germline CDR1 reads MNHNY; CDR2 reads SVGAGI (reference sequence). The V and J ends lost 5 bases and 5 bases, in that order; junction bases with no gene match: 8. Random hexamers were used to reverse transcribe an amount of roughly 0.45 to 1 ug RNA. Via MiXCR, TCRdb re-called the immunoSEQ multiplex PCR reads, giving one row per CDR3 protein. The sample records roughly 170,000 distinct CDR3 sequences, approximately 93% being singletons. The source is a human donor with multiple sclerosis. V and J are TRBV6-6 and TRBJ1-4, with 10 bases lining up with TRBD1. The sequencing input was CD4+ T cells from PBMCs. CDR3 region: CASSTIRTGGNEKLFF. The CDR3 nucleotides read TGTGCCAGCAGTACGATCCGGACAGGGGGGAATGAAAAACTGTTTTTT.